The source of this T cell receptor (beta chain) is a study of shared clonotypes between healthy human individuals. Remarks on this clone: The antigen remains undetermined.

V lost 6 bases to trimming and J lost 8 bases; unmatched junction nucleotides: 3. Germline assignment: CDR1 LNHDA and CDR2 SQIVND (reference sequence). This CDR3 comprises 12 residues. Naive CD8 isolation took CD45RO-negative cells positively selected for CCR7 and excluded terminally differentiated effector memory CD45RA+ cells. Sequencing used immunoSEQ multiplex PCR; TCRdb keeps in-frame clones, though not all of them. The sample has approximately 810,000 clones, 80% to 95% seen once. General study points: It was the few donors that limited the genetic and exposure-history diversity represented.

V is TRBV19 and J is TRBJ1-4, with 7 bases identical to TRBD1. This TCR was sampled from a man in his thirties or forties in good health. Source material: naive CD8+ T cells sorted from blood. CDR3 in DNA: TGTGCCAGTAGCACAGGGGCGGAAAAACTGTTTTTT. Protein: CASSTGAEKLFF.